The source of this T cell receptor (beta chain) is a study of blood T cell repertoires in COVID-19. Some clones are missing from TCRdb's copy, which holds only in-frame ones; the method was immunoSEQ multiplex PCR. The sample has some 240,000 clones, around 80% seen once. Individuals drawn from 20 to 25 US areas were roughly 18 to 100 years old. The sample taken for sequencing was PBMCs or T cells enriched from blood (not recorded which). This clonotype was sampled from a man younger than 45 with acute COVID-19.

CDR3 in amino acids: CASSPRYTEAFF. CDR3 DNA: TGTGCCAGCAGCCCCCGGTACACTGAAGCTTTCTTT. V is TRBV7-9 and J is TRBJ1-1; the D is unclear. CDR1 and CDR2 from the germline V gene are SEHNR and FQNEAQ (reference sequence). The CDR3 loop spans 12 amino acids. Trimming cost V 5 bases and J 3 bases, with 7 bases left between them. The full variable domain, its missing parts supplied by reference TRBV7-9 and TRBJ1-1, is DTGVSQNPRHKITKRGQNVTFRCDPISEHNRLYWYRQTLGQGPEFLTYFQNEAQLEKSRLLSDRFSAERPKGSFSTLEIQRTEQGDSAMYLCASSPRYTEAFFGQGTRLTVV.